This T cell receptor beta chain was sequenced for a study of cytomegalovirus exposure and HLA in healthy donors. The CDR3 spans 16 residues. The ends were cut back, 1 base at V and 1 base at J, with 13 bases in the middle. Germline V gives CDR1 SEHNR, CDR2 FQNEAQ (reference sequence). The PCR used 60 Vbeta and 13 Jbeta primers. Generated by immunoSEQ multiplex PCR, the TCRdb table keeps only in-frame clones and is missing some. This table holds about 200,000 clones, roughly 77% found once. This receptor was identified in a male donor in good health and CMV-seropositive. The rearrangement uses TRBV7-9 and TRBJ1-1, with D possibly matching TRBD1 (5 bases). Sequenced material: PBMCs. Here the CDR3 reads CASSLGAGRPNTEAFF. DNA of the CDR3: TGTGCCAGCAGCTTAGGGGCGGGACGACCGAACACTGAAGCTTTCTTT.